These 2 T cell receptor beta chains originate from one sample sequenced in a study of T cells in Graves' hyperthyroidism and ophthalmopathy. Regions amplified from RNA transcripts were the TCR beta CDR3 regions. Primed by the HTBI set, a first-round RT-PCR was run on the TCR CDR3. TCRdb redid the calling of the multiplex PCR reads with MiXCR, one entry per CDR3 protein. In the table there are roughly 400,000 distinct CDR3 sequences, 20% to 25% of which are singletons. Material for sequencing was blood. Every receptor here comes from a man aged 45-60 years with Graves' hyperthyroidism.

The chain is built from TRBV2 and TRBJ2-1, with D perhaps matching TRBD1 or TRBD2 (5 bases each). Between the trimmed V and J ends, which lost 6 bases and 5 bases, there was a span of 14 bases. Germline values: CDR1 SNHLY, CDR2 FYNNEI. This CDR3 has 14 amino acids. For the CDR3, the DNA is TGTGCCAGCAGAACTCAGGGAGTTAACAATGAGCAGTTCTTC. It yields the protein CASRTQGVNNEQFF. The entire variable domain, with the rest obtained from reference TRBV2 and TRBJ2-1, is as follows: EPEVTQTPSHQVTQMGQEVILRCVPISNHLYFYWYRQILGQKVEFLVSFYNNEISEKSEIFDDQFSVERPDGSNFTLKIRSTKLEDSAMYFCASRTQGVNNEQFFGPGTRLTVL.

This chain's CDR3 is CAIREGLAGGAAQYF. CDR3 coding DNA: TGTGCCATCAGAGAAGGACTAGCGGGAGGAGCGGCCCAGTACTTC. This sequence joins TRBV10-3 and TRBJ2-5; TRBD2 matches 14 bases. Germline-derived CDR1 and CDR2 are ENHRY and SYGVKD. CDR3 length: 15 amino acids. The J segment lost 9 bases and the V segment lost 6 bases, leaving 9 bases of the junction unmatched.